A single sample is the source of the 18 T cell receptor beta chains below, sequenced in a study of control samples from healthy donors and cancer patients. Some clones are missing from TCRdb's copy, which holds only in-frame ones; the method was immunoSEQ multiplex PCR. The sample totals about 210,000 clones. What was sequenced was blood. The receptors were gathered from a woman aged 25 to 39 in good health.

The chain links TRBV6-2 or TRBV6-3 to TRBJ1-5, with D unclear. V was shortened by 2 bases and J by 0 bases, with 20 bases between the two germline ends. The CDR3 covers 19 residues. The germline CDR1 and CDR2 sequences are MNHEY and SVGEGT. The CDR3 here is CASSYDGEIHPYSNQPQHF. Written as DNA, the CDR3 is TGTGCCAGCAGTTACGATGGCGAGATTCATCCCTATAGCAATCAGCCCCAGCATTTT.

The chain employs TRBV6-1 and TRBJ1-1, with unresolved D. CDR3 size: 14 residues. Germline V gives CDR1 MNHNS, CDR2 SASEGT. Between the trimmed V and J ends, which lost 2 bases and 1 base, there was a span of 8 bases. CDR3 nucleotide sequence: TGTGCCAGCAGTGAACTACAGCAGAACACTGAAGCTTTCTTT. It translates to CASSELQQNTEAFF.

V usage is TRBV5-4 and J usage is TRBJ1-5; D remains unclear. CDR3 length equals 14 residues. Germline assignment: CDR1 SGHNT and CDR2 YYREEE (reference sequence). V was shortened by 0 bases and J by 2 bases, with 6 bases between the two germline ends. The CDR3 coding sequence is TGTGCCAGCAGCTTGGCCGGTGGCAATCAGCCCCAGCATTTT. Its translation is CASSLAGGNQPQHF.

The chain uses TRBV6-1 and TRBJ1-2, with D perhaps TRBD1 (5 bases). In germline, CDR1 is MNHNS, CDR2 SASEGT. The CDR3 extends over 16 amino acids. With 2 bases removed from V and 4 bases from J, the gap between germline ends came to 17 bases. In nucleotides, the CDR3 is TGTGCCAGCAGTGAACCCGGGACCGAGTCCCTCTATGGCTACACCTTC. Translation gives CASSEPGTESLYGYTF.

The CDR3 protein is CASSPSGGASGANVLTF. The CDR3 region has the DNA TGCGCCAGCAGCCCTAGCGGGGGGGCCTCTGGGGCCAACGTCCTGACTTTC. The rearrangement joins TRBV4-3 to TRBJ2-6, with TRBD2 identical over 12 bases. This CDR3 has 17 residues. V lost 4 bases and J lost 0; bases outside the gene matches: 1. In germline, CDR1 is LGHNA, CDR2 YSLEER.

The chain carries TRBV23-1 and TRBJ1-1; D call uncertain. TRBV23-1 is reported as an ORF; its role is uncertain. The CDR3 loop spans 11 amino acids. The ends were cut back, 4 bases at V and 8 bases at J, with 8 bases in the middle. CDR3 nucleotides: TGCGCCAGCAGTCCTGTAGAGGAAGCTTTCTTT. The encoded protein is CASSPVEEAFF.

This chain links TRBV29-1 with TRBJ1-1, with D uncertain. Germline V lookup: CDR1 SQVTM, CDR2 ANQGSEA. The CDR3 has 13 amino acids. V lost 7 bases to trimming and J lost 0 bases, with 12 bases between them. The CDR3 DNA follows: TGCAGCGCCCGGTCAGGTCTGAACACTGAAGCTTTCTTT. It specifies CSARSGLNTEAFF.

The chain carries TRBV7-9 and TRBJ2-3; 10 bases map to TRBD1. The CDR3 has 17 residues. Germline CDR1 SEHNR, CDR2 FQNEAQ (reference sequence). The junction had 15 bases not matched to a gene; V was cut back by 5 bases and J by 7 bases. DNA of the CDR3: TGTGCCAGCAGCCAGGGACAGGGGTTGGGAATAGTCAATACGCAGTATTTT. Amino acid sequence: CASSQGQGLGIVNTQYF.

The chain recombines TRBV6-5 with TRBJ2-1, with TRBD2 as a possible D gene (6 bases). This CDR3 is built from 15 residues. Germline assignment: CDR1 MNHEY and CDR2 SVGAGI. V was cut by 0 bases and J by 6 bases, with 12 bases left in between. The CDR3 DNA reads TGTGCCAGCAGTTACTCTCGGCGGGGAATCAATGAGCAGTTCTTC. Translated, it gives CASSYSRRGINEQFF.

The chain carries TRBV28 and TRBJ1-6; no firm D call. V lost 2 bases and J lost 6, with 14 bases in between. The CDR3 contains 16 residues. Germline lookup yields CDR1 MDHEN and CDR2 SYDVKM. The DNA of the CDR3 is TGTGCCAGCAGTTTAATGACCGATCATATTAATTCACCCCTCCACTTT. Translated, it gives CASSLMTDHINSPLHF.

V and J are TRBV5-6 and TRBJ2-7; D is perhaps TRBD1 (6 bases). This CDR3 comprises 11 residues. Trimming took off 4 bases at V and 8 bases at J, with 10 bases between the two ends. The germline V gene encodes CDR1 SGHDT and CDR2 YYEEEE. The CDR3 loop reads CASSLTGQQYF. CDR3 nucleotides: TGTGCCAGCAGCCTTACAGGGCAGCAGTACTTC.

The V call is TRBV20-1, the J call TRBJ1-1; unclear D gene. V shed 6 bases and J shed 3 bases, with 8 bases lying between them. This CDR3 comprises 11 residues. Germline CDR1 reads DFQATT; CDR2 reads SNEGSKA (reference sequence). CDR3: CSAPDHTEAFF. The CDR3 DNA reads TGCAGTGCCCCAGACCACACTGAAGCTTTCTTT.

This chain's CDR3 is CASSASGTTIYEQYF. The DNA for the CDR3 is TGTGCCAGCAGCGCCTCCGGGACAACGATCTACGAGCAGTACTTC. The rearrangement links TRBV7-8 to TRBJ2-7, with a tentative D call TRBD1 (6 bases). The CDR3 length is 15 residues. The V end was cut by 5 bases, the J end by 3 bases, with 17 bases between. The germline V gene has CDR1 SGHVS and CDR2 FQNEAQ.

The chain joins TRBV28 to TRBJ2-2; D could derive from TRBD1 or TRBD2 (6 bases each). Trimming pared 6 bases from V and 5 bases from J, leaving 22 bases between. CDR1 is MDHEN and CDR2 is SYDVKM in the germline V gene. The CDR3 sequence is 17 residues long. CDR3 sequence (DNA): TGTGCCAGCAGCTGGGGCCATTGGGGGGCGAGGACCGGGGAGCTGTTTTTT. Translation: CASSWGHWGARTGELFF.

CDR3 loop: CAISESTLGSSYEQYF. CDR3 DNA sequence: TGTGCCATCAGTGAGTCGACTCTAGGCAGCTCCTACGAGCAGTACTTC. V gene TRBV10-3 combines with J gene TRBJ2-7; D call uncertain. Trimming removed 0 bases at V and 0 bases at J, with 12 bases between. CDR1 is ENHRY, CDR2 SYGVKD, per germline. CDR3 size: 16 residues.

The V call is TRBV2, the J call TRBJ1-2; 8 nucleotides match TRBD1. Trimming took 9 bases from V and 8 from J; bases not matched to a gene: 11. The germline CDR1 and CDR2 sequences are SNHLY and FYNNEI. The length of the CDR3 is 13 residues. The CDR3 DNA sequence: TGTGCCAGTATGTATAACAGGGGGGACGGCTACACCTTC. It codes for CASMYNRGDGYTF.

The chain is built from TRBV7-9 and TRBJ2-5, with D unresolved. Germline CDR1 reads SEHNR; CDR2 reads FQNEAQ (reference sequence). V was shortened by 2 bases and J by 5 bases, with 3 bases between the two germline ends. This CDR3 is 11 amino acids long. The CDR3 here is CASSLMETQYF. In DNA form, the CDR3 reads TGTGCCAGCAGCTTAATGGAGACCCAGTACTTC.

V and J are TRBV28 and TRBJ1-2; TRBD1 might be the D (5 bases). CDR3 length: 10 amino acids. Germline V gene lookup returns CDR1 MDHEN and CDR2 SYDVKM. V was cut by 10 bases and J by 10 bases, with 13 bases left in between. The CDR3 sequence is CATLTGTYTF. The CDR3 coding sequence is TGTGCCACCTTGACCGGGACCTACACCTTC.